This TCR beta chain comes out of a study of blood T cell repertoires in COVID-19. At the level of the study: Some COVID-19 samples were acute and others convalescent; all came from the United States, Italy and Spain. The analysed material was cDNA or gDNA that came from T cells, B-cell-depleted T cells, or PBMCs.

Only in-frame clones appear in the TCRdb table, and some are missing; sequencing was by immunoSEQ multiplex PCR. In the table there are over 50,000 clones, roughly four fifths of which are singletons. The material sequenced was peripheral blood. The TCR originated in a human donor in a cohort sampled during active COVID-19.

The CDR3 protein is CASTVFVGAEAFF. The CDR3 DNA is TGTGCCAGTACCGTATTCGTAGGGGCTGAAGCTTTCTTT. The chain carries TRBV19 and TRBJ1-1; TRBD1 is a possible D gene (5 bases). This CDR3 has 13 amino acids. The V gene's germline CDR1 is LNHDA and CDR2 SQIVND (reference sequence). Trimming removed 7 bases at V and 6 bases at J, with 15 bases between.